This T cell receptor (beta chain) was found in a study of blood T cell repertoires in COVID-19. Trimming left V 4 bases short and J 6 bases short, with 13 bases between. This CDR3 is built from 14 residues. Germline CDR1 is MGHRA and CDR2 is YSYEKL. This clone occurred once. Generated by immunoSEQ multiplex PCR, the TCRdb table keeps only in-frame clones and is missing some. This table holds approximately 260,000 clones, around 90% found once. The sample was peripheral blood. The origin of this receptor is a man in his fifties with acute or convalescent COVID-19. The chain employs TRBV4-1 and TRBJ1-5; D is unclear. CDR3 coding DNA: TGCGCCAGCAGCCGGGGAAACGGAGGTCAGCCCCAGCATTTT. As protein: CASSRGNGGQPQHF.